The rows below give T cell receptor beta chains drawn from one sample of a study of cytotoxic CD8 clonotypes in ibrutinib-treated CLL. Clones were read by immunoSEQ multiplex PCR, and TCRdb kept only the in-frame ones, dropping some. The data show 35,000 to 55,000 clones, approximately 69% seen once. The sequences come from PBMCs, collected after 12 months of ibrutinib treatment. These receptors originate from a human donor with chronic lymphocytic leukemia. CDR3s include the opening cysteine and the closing phenylalanine or tryptophan. The D gene is left open where the match is weak. Clone sizes are given selectively: once, few, many, or a class where the clone is expanded.

clone_size	v_call	j_call	d_call	cdr3_aa	cdr3_nt
-	TRBV19	TRBJ2-3	TRBD1	CASRQGRITDTQYF	TGTGCCAGTAGACAGGGGCGGATAACAGATACGCAGTATTTT
-	TRBV6-5	TRBJ2-6	TRBD1	CASSKDRAGANVLTF	TGTGCCAGCAGTAAAGACAGGGCCGGGGCCAACGTCCTGACTTTC
-	TRBV28	TRBJ1-5	-	CASSLYRTLNQPQHF	TGTGCCAGCAGTTTATACCGGACCCTGAATCAGCCCCAGCATTTT
-	TRBV7-9	TRBJ2-7	-	CASSSWTHTYEQYF	TGTGCCAGCAGCTCCTGGACACATACCTACGAGCAGTACTTC
-	TRBV19	TRBJ1-6	TRBD1	CASLDRGNSPLHF	TGTGCCAGCCTAGACAGGGGTAATTCACCCCTCCACTTT
-	TRBV29-1	TRBJ2-2	TRBD1	CSVLDPRTGISGELFF	TGCAGCGTTCTGGACCCCCGGACAGGGATCTCCGGGGAGCTGTTTTTT
few	TRBV7-9	TRBJ2-6	-	CASSLAGAGANVLTF	TGTGCCAGCAGCTTAGCAGGGGCTGGGGCCAACGTCCTGACTTTC
once	TRBV19	TRBJ1-1	TRBD1	CASSIDRTGGSVNTEAFF	TGTGCCAGTAGTATAGACAGGACAGGGGGGAGTGTGAACACTGAAGCTTTCTTT
-	TRBV23-1	TRBJ1-5	-	CASRWTVRDNQPQHF	TGCGCCAGCAGATGGACAGTTAGGGACAATCAGCCCCAGCATTTT
-	TRBV6-5	TRBJ1-4	-	CASSLVGGAGEKLFF	TGTGCCAGCAGTTTGGTGGGGGGCGCGGGGGAAAAACTGTTTTTT
-	TRBV6-1	TRBJ1-6	-	CASSEIRSSYNSPLHF	TGTGCCAGCAGTGAAATCAGGAGCTCCTATAATTCACCCCTCCACTTT
large	TRBV19	TRBJ1-3	-	CASSIWENSGNTIYF	TGTGCCAGTAGTATCTGGGAAAACTCTGGAAACACCATATATTTT
few	TRBV5-1	TRBJ2-5	TRBD1	CASLRTGGAGETQYF	TGCGCCAGCCTCAGGACAGGGGGCGCTGGGGAGACCCAGTACTTC
-	TRBV5-6	TRBJ2-1	-	CASRRDSSSYNEQFF	TGTGCCAGCAGGCGGGACAGTAGCTCCTACAATGAGCAGTTCTTC
-	TRBV4-1	TRBJ2-1	TRBD2	CASRLGLANEQFF	TGCGCCAGCAGACTCGGACTAGCCAATGAGCAGTTCTTC
-	TRBV19	TRBJ2-7	-	CASSIGQGFSYEQYF	TGTGCCAGTAGTATCGGGCAGGGTTTCTCCTACGAGCAGTACTTC
few	TRBV5-1	TRBJ1-4	-	CASSLVRWGSNEKLFF	TGCGCCAGCAGCTTGGTTCGTTGGGGCAGTAATGAAAAACTGTTTTTT
-	TRBV4-2	TRBJ2-3	-	CASSQEGGDAFRTDTQYF	TGTGCCAGCAGCCAAGAGGGCGGGGATGCCTTTAGGACAGATACGCAGTATTTT
-	TRBV2	TRBJ2-5	-	CASSEGYGGETQYF	TGTGCCAGCAGTGAAGGGTATGGCGGAGAGACCCAGTACTTC
-	TRBV7-8	TRBJ2-7	-	CASSLALGGGPHEQYF	TGTGCCAGCAGCTTAGCGCTTGGGGGGGGGCCCCACGAGCAGTACTTC
-	TRBV7-8	TRBJ1-5	-	CASSLGPTVNQPQHF	TGTGCCAGCAGCTTAGGTCCCACAGTCAATCAGCCCCAGCATTTT
-	TRBV15	TRBJ1-2	-	CATSSQAGYGYTF	TGTGCCACCAGCAGTCAGGCAGGTTATGGCTACACCTTC
-	TRBV19	TRBJ1-6	-	CASSIDRERALHF	TGTGCCAGTAGTATAGACAGGGAGAGGGCCCTCCACTTT
-	TRBV6-5	TRBJ1-2	-	CASSYSRGAYGYTF	TGTGCCAGCAGTTACTCACGGGGGGCCTATGGCTACACCTTC
-	TRBV11-2	TRBJ2-3	-	CASSLLRDPLGDTQYF	TGTGCCAGCAGCCTACTCCGGGACCCCCTCGGAGATACGCAGTATTTT
-	TRBV5-1	TRBJ2-5	TRBD1	CASRRQGLQETQYF	TGCGCCAGCAGGCGACAGGGGCTACAGGAGACCCAGTACTTC
-	TRBV4-1	TRBJ1-1	-	CASSQDRGLLTNTEAFF	TGCGCCAGCAGCCAAGATCGTGGTTTGCTGACGAACACTGAAGCTTTCTTT
-	TRBV4-1	TRBJ2-7	-	CASSQPHNRATEVYEQYF	TGCGCCAGCAGCCAACCTCATAACAGGGCAACCGAAGTCTACGAGCAGTACTTC
-	TRBV2	TRBJ2-7	-	CASRAGVEQYF	TGTGCCAGCAGAGCAGGGGTCGAGCAGTACTTC
-	TRBV18	TRBJ2-1	TRBD2	CASSPPGSGGAGEQFF	TGTGCCAGCTCACCCCCAGGTAGCGGGGGGGCCGGCGAGCAGTTCTTC
-	TRBV7-6	TRBJ1-1	-	CASSPGEAEAFF	TGTGCCAGCAGCCCCGGGGAGGCTGAAGCTTTCTTT
once	TRBV7-6	TRBJ2-2	-	CASSSLRDMNTGELFF	TGTGCCAGCAGCTCCCTCCGGGACATGAACACCGGGGAGCTGTTTTTT
-	TRBV7-9	TRBJ2-5	-	CAREGIQETQYF	TGTGCCAGAGAGGGTATCCAAGAGACCCAGTACTTC
-	TRBV6-5	TRBJ1-5	-	CASSYLGGGNQPQHF	TGTGCCAGCAGTTACTTGGGGGGAGGGAATCAGCCCCAGCATTTT
-	TRBV9	TRBJ2-1	-	CASSERGFNEQFF	TGTGCCAGCAGCGAACGGGGGTTCAATGAGCAGTTCTTC
-	TRBV9	TRBJ1-3	-	CASSPSGNTIYF	TGTGCCAGCAGCCCCTCTGGAAACACCATATATTTT
few	TRBV2	TRBJ1-1	-	CASSNQGNTEAFF	TGTGCCAGCAGTAACCAGGGGAACACTGAAGCTTTCTTT
few	TRBV6-1	TRBJ1-5	TRBD1	CASSAQGAEQPQHF	TGTGCCAGCAGTGCACAGGGGGCGGAGCAGCCCCAGCATTTT
-	TRBV7-2	TRBJ2-1	-	CASSLSAVSSYNEQFF	TGTGCCAGCAGCTTATCTGCCGTGAGCTCCTACAATGAGCAGTTCTTC
-	TRBV7-2	TRBJ2-7	-	CASSLAPGRFWLNLGEQYF	TGTGCCAGCAGCTTAGCTCCTGGGAGGTTTTGGCTTAATCTAGGGGAGCAGTACTTC
-	TRBV27	TRBJ2-5	TRBD2	CASSLGGTSVGGQETQYF	TGTGCCAGCAGTTTAGGGGGGACTAGCGTGGGAGGACAAGAGACCCAGTACTTC
-	TRBV9	TRBJ1-2	-	CASMPAGSGYTF	TGTGCCAGCATGCCGGCAGGATCAGGCTACACCTTC
few	TRBV7-9	TRBJ1-5	-	CASSPGRGAQPQHF	TGTGCCAGCAGCCCCGGCCGGGGGGCCCAGCCCCAGCATTTT
-	TRBV11-2	TRBJ2-7	TRBD1	CASSLGTGGSDEQYF	TGTGCCAGCAGCTTAGGGACAGGGGGCAGTGACGAGCAGTACTTC
once	TRBV4-1	TRBJ1-1	TRBD1	CASSPTGANTEAFF	TGCGCCAGCAGTCCGACAGGGGCGAACACTGAAGCTTTCTTT
-	TRBV6-6	TRBJ1-1	TRBD1	CASMSIGQEGTEAFF	TGTGCCAGCATGTCTATAGGACAGGAGGGCACTGAAGCTTTCTTT
-	TRBV19	TRBJ1-4	-	CASTPRTGVTNEKLFF	TGTGCCAGTACTCCAAGGACGGGAGTGACTAATGAAAAACTGTTTTTT
-	TRBV6-1	TRBJ2-6	-	CASRQISGANVLTF	TGTGCCAGCAGACAGATTTCTGGGGCCAACGTCCTGACTTTC
-	TRBV7-3	TRBJ2-1	TRBD2	CASSLTPTSGSSYNEQFF	TGTGCCAGCAGCTTAACCCCCACTAGCGGGAGCTCCTACAATGAGCAGTTCTTC
-	TRBV6-5	TRBJ1-5	TRBD1	CASTLTGATNQPQHF	TGTGCCAGCACTCTGACAGGGGCGACCAATCAGCCCCAGCATTTT
-	TRBV29-1	TRBJ2-7	TRBD2	CSVEGGGSEQYF	TGCAGCGTTGAGGGGGGAGGGAGCGAGCAGTACTTC
-	TRBV10-1	TRBJ2-5	TRBD1	CASSDRTGGRETQYF	TGCGCCAGCAGTGATAGGACAGGGGGTAGAGAGACCCAGTACTTC